What follows describes a single T cell receptor (beta chain). The sample is drawn from a study of PD-L1 blockade in urothelial cancer. Measured with immunoSEQ multiplex PCR; TCRdb has only the in-frame clones, and not every one. In the table there are tens of thousands of clones, around 86% of which are singletons. The CDR3 sequence is 16 residues long. The ends lost 0 bases at V and 5 bases at J; junction bases unmatched: 4. Germline-derived CDR1 and CDR2 are SGHRS and YFSETQ. The time point denotes: pretreatment peripheral blood. This receptor was obtained from a man between 65 and 80 years old with urothelial cancer. The chain joins TRBV5-1 to TRBJ2-3; 12 nucleotides match TRBD2. The sequenced sample was PBMCs, obtained around atezolizumab (anti-PD-L1) treatment. In DNA, the CDR3 is TGCGCCAGCAGCTTGGGGACTAGCGGGACAGGAGATACGCAGTATTTT. This sequence encodes CASSLGTSGTGDTQYF.